Below, 14 T cell receptor beta chains from the same sample are listed, as sequenced in a study of control samples from healthy donors and cancer patients. Assay: immunoSEQ multiplex PCR; the TCRdb copy retains only in-frame clones and omits some. Counted here are 150,000 to 200,000 clones, about 92% occurring once; the ten biggest clones make up 1.3% to 1.5%. The source material was blood. The origin of the receptors is a man under 40 in good health.

This sequence joins TRBV4-3 and TRBJ2-7, with a possible D match to TRBD1 (5 bases). This CDR3 is 12 amino acids long. With 11 bases removed from V and 2 bases from J, the gap between germline ends came to 13 bases. Germline CDR1 is LGHNA and CDR2 is YSLEER. This CDR3 reads CAVRVIAYEQYF. CDR3 nucleotide sequence: TGCGCCGTCAGGGTAATAGCCTACGAGCAGTACTTC.

This clone was found once. The chain combines TRBV27 with TRBJ1-1; D perhaps matches TRBD1 (5 bases). V shed 5 bases and J shed 8 bases, with 15 bases lying between them. CDR3 length: 13 residues. CDR1 MNHEY and CDR2 SMNVEV come from the germline V gene (reference sequence). CDR3 sequence (DNA): TGTGCCAGCAGTGCATCAACAGGAGGGGAAGCTTTCTTT. As protein: CASSASTGGEAFF.

This clone was seen only once. The CDR3, as DNA: TGTGCCAGTAGTTTACAGGGGTTCTATAATTCACCCCTCCACTTT. It is translated as CASSLQGFYNSPLHF. The V call is TRBV19, the J call TRBJ1-6; 7 nucleotides line up with TRBD1. The V gene end was trimmed by 5 bases and the J gene end by 3 bases; junction bases not matched to a gene: 4. CDR3 size: 15 residues. Germline loops: CDR1 LNHDA, CDR2 SQIVND (reference sequence).

The chain combines TRBV7-9 with TRBJ1-1; 7 bases align to TRBD1. With 3 bases clipped from V and 5 bases from J, the junction kept 3 bases outside the gene matches. This CDR3 has 13 residues. Per germline, CDR1 SEHNR and CDR2 FQNEAQ (reference sequence). DNA for the CDR3: TGTGCCAGCAGCTTCAGGGGGGGGACTGAAGCTTTCTTT. It is translated as CASSFRGGTEAFF.

Only one count was recorded for this clone. This chain joins TRBV7-2 and TRBJ2-7; D could derive from TRBD1 or TRBD2 (5 bases each). Germline V CDR1 and CDR2: SGHTA, FQGNSA. Trimming cost V 8 bases and J 2 bases, with 10 bases left between them. This CDR3 spans 12 amino acids. CDR3 amino acids: CASSGQPYEQYF. CDR3 nucleotide sequence: TGTGCCAGCTCGGGGCAGCCCTACGAGCAGTACTTC.

The chain couples TRBV18 to TRBJ2-7; D not certain. The length of the CDR3 is 16 residues. Trimming removed 3 bases at V and 2 bases at J, with 17 bases between. In germline, CDR1 is KGHSH, CDR2 LQKENI. CDR3 loop: CASSPGNYLPTYEQYF. DNA for the CDR3: TGTGCCAGCTCACCGGGCAATTACCTACCTACCTACGAGCAGTACTTC. Full variable domain (rest looked up from reference TRBV18 and TRBJ2-7): NAGVMQNPRHLVRRRGQEARLRCSPMKGHSHVYWYRQLPEEGLKFMVYLQKENIIDESGMPKERFSAEFPKEGPSILRIQQVVRGDSAAYFCASSPGNYLPTYEQYFGPGTRLTVT.

V gene TRBV28 combines with J gene TRBJ2-7, with unresolved D. Per the germline V gene, CDR1 is MDHEN and CDR2 is SYDVKM. This CDR3 region has 16 residues. V was trimmed by 2 bases and J by 1 base, leaving 15 bases between them. CDR3 sequence (DNA): TGTGCCAGCAGTTTAATCAGCTTTAGGCATTCCTACGAGCAGTACTTC. Amino acid sequence: CASSLISFRHSYEQYF.

V gene TRBV29-1 combines with J gene TRBJ2-1, with TRBD1 identical over 10 bases. Germline CDR1 is SQVTM and CDR2 is ANQGSEA. There are 20 residues in the CDR3. The V gene end was trimmed by 0 bases and the J gene end by 0 bases; junction bases not matched to a gene: 14. This chain's CDR3 is CSVEDYWAPGQGSSYNEQFF. The DNA for the CDR3 is TGCAGCGTTGAAGATTACTGGGCACCGGGACAGGGGAGCTCCTACAATGAGCAGTTCTTC.

The rearrangement joins TRBV19 to TRBJ2-7; D is ambiguous. The CDR3 spans 11 residues. V was pared by 4 bases and J by 3 bases, with 4 bases between. CDR1 and CDR2 (germline): LNHDA, SQIVND (reference sequence). CDR3 DNA: TGTGCCAGTAGTACAGTCTACGAGCAGTACTTC. This translates into CASSTVYEQYF.

The chain carries TRBV30 and TRBJ2-7; tentatively, D is TRBD1 (5 bases). Per the germline V gene, CDR1 is GTSNPN and CDR2 is SVGIG (reference sequence). Trimming pared 0 bases from V and 3 bases from J, leaving 15 bases between. The CDR3 is 15 amino acids. The CDR3, as DNA: TGTGCCTGGAGTGTAATAAAAAAGGGGCACTACGAGCAGTACTTC. Encoded protein: CAWSVIKKGHYEQYF.

The chain has TRBV12-5 and TRBJ2-1; 7 nucleotides match TRBD1. The CDR3 totals 17 residues. V gave up 3 bases and J gave up 4 bases; unmatched junction bases: 12. The germline V gene has CDR1 LGHNT and CDR2 FRNRAP. Here the CDR3 DNA reads TGTGCTAGTGGTTTTAACAGGGGCGACCTCGGGTACAATGAGCAGTTCTTC. Amino acids: CASGFNRGDLGYNEQFF.

V usage is TRBV10-3 and J usage is TRBJ1-5, with D unclear. CDR1 is ENHRY, CDR2 SYGVKD, per germline. This CDR3 comprises 13 residues. V lost 6 bases and J 0 bases, leaving 6 bases between the germline ends. CDR3 protein: CAIRGFSNQPQHF. CDR3 sequence (DNA): TGTGCCATCAGGGGGTTTAGCAATCAGCCCCAGCATTTT.

The chain recombines TRBV18 with TRBJ2-3; 8 bases align to TRBD1. The CDR3 totals 14 residues. Germline lookup yields CDR1 KGHSH and CDR2 LQKENI. J gave up 0 bases and V 5 bases, and 1 base lay outside the gene matches. In DNA, the CDR3 is TGTGCCAGCTCAAGGGACAGGAGCACAGATACGCAGTATTTT. Protein product: CASSRDRSTDTQYF.

This chain connects TRBV5-4 to TRBJ2-1; perhaps TRBD1 as D (5 bases). The CDR3 extends over 16 amino acids. The germline V and J ends were trimmed by 0 bases and 2 bases, with 12 bases remaining between them. The germline V gene has CDR1 SGHNT and CDR2 YYREEE (reference sequence). CDR3 residues: CASSLEQDRTYNEQFF. The CDR3 nucleotides are TGTGCCAGCAGCTTGGAACAGGACCGTACCTACAATGAGCAGTTCTTC.